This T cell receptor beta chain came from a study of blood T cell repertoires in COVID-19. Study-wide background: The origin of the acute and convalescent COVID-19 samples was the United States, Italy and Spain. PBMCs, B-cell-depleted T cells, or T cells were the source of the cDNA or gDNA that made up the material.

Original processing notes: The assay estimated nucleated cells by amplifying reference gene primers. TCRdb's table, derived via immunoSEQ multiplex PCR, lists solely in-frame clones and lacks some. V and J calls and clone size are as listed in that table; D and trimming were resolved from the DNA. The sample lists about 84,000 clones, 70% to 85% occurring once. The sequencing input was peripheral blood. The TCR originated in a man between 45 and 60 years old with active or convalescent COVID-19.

The CDR3 nucleotides are TGTGCCAGCAGCATGGGACAGGGGGGTAATTCACCCCTCCACTTT. This codes for CASSMGQGGNSPLHF. The chain has TRBV9 and TRBJ1-6; TRBD1 matches 11 bases. This CDR3 region has 15 residues. Trimming removed 4 bases from V and 6 bases from J; junction bases left unmatched: 3. Germline-derived CDR1 and CDR2 are SGDLS and YYNGEE.